This T cell receptor (beta chain) was profiled in a study of molecular identifiers for immune sequencing clone quantification. There are a few counts of this clonotype. Its antigen is unidentified. Using its own MiXCR run on the PCR reads, TCRdb lists one record per CDR3 protein. The sample has over 300,000 distinct CDR3 sequences, roughly a quarter seen once. Study observations and caveats: Roughly 950,000 naive cells reportedly did not prevent detection of spiked Jurkat TCR RNA from one cell.

The CDR3 extends over 15 amino acids. With 3 bases clipped from V and 8 bases from J, the junction kept 9 bases outside the gene matches. Germline V gene sequence: CDR1 SGHVS, CDR2 FNYEAQ. Each library that profiled naive CD8 cells came from 20,000 to 1,000,000 sorted cells with 10%, 30% or 50% RNA. Sorting captured naive CD8 T cells as CD8+CD4-CCR7+CD45RA+. Sequencing was done on a sample of naive CD8+ T cells from blood, with Jurkat cell RNA spiked in. As for subset: FACS-sorted CD8+CD4-CCR7+CD45RA+ naive T cells. The TCR was taken from a human donor in good health. Some libraries in this study had Jurkat cell RNA spiked in. The chain has TRBV7-6 and TRBJ2-3, with 9 bases fitting TRBD2. The CDR3 DNA reads as TGTGCCAGCAGCTTGAGCGGGAGGTCGGGAGGTACGCAGTATTTT. The encoded protein is CASSLSGRSGGTQYF.